Sequencing of this T cell receptor (beta chain) was carried out in a study of blood T cell repertoires in COVID-19. Background on the study: Collection of acute and convalescent COVID-19 samples took place in the United States, Italy and Spain.

Original data processing: The assay estimated nucleated cells by amplifying reference gene primers. The assay was immunoSEQ multiplex PCR, and TCRdb's table has in-frame clones only and misses some. That table furnishes V, J and clone size, whereas the DNA furnished D and trimming. Among 200,000 to 250,000 clones listed, roughly 86% were seen once. CDR3 size: 15 residues. The V segment lost 6 bases and the J segment 0 bases; nucleotides outside the gene matches: 6. Germline loops: CDR1 SGHTA, CDR2 FQGNSA. Sample: peripheral blood. This chain connects TRBV7-2 to TRBJ2-7, with 9 bases aligning to TRBD1. The clonotype comes from a woman in her 70s with active or convalescent COVID-19. The CDR3 protein is CASRPDRGFSYEQYF. In DNA form, the CDR3 reads TGTGCCAGCAGACCGGACAGGGGATTCTCCTACGAGCAGTACTTC.